This TCR beta chain is from a study of beta chain features in type 1 diabetes. There are 11 residues in the CDR3. V lost 5 bases to trimming and J lost 8 bases, with 7 bases between them. Germline values: CDR1 SGHAT, CDR2 FQNNGV. Study-wide results and caveats: The similarity of naive, central memory and Treg TCRB repertoires appeared greater among patients than among healthy donors. PCR might show a preference for shorter templates, equally across patients and controls. Among all four CD4+ subsets, Type 1 diabetes patients had TCRB CDR3s that were moderately but significantly shorter.

The isolated RNA, all of it, was reverse transcribed, so expressed TCRB transcripts were what got sequenced. Method: immunoSEQ multiplex PCR; TCRdb's copy keeps in-frame clones and lacks some. The sample holds approximately 24,000 clones, roughly 45% seen once. In this sample, this clone turned up a few times. The target antigen is unknown. The rearrangement joins TRBV11-2 to TRBJ2-4, with D maybe TRBD2 (5 bases). The sample comprised stem cell memory CD4+ T cells from blood. This sequence originates from a man aged 30 to 39 with type 1 diabetes. Here the CDR3 DNA reads TGTGCCAGCAGCCCGAGGGACATTCAGTACTTC. This sequence encodes CASSPRDIQYF.